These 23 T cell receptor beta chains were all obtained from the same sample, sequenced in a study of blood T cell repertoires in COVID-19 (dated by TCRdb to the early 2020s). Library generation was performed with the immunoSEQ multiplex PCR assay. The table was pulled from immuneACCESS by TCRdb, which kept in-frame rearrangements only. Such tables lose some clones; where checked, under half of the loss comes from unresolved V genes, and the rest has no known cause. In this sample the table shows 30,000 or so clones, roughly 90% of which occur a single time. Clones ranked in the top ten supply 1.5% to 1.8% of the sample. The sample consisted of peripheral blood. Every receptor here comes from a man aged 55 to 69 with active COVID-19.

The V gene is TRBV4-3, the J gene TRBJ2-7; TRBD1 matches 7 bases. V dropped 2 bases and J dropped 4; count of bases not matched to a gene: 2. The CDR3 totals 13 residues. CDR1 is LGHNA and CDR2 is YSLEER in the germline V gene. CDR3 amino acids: CASSQLTGYEQYF. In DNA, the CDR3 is TGCGCCAGCAGCCAATTGACAGGGTACGAGCAGTACTTC.

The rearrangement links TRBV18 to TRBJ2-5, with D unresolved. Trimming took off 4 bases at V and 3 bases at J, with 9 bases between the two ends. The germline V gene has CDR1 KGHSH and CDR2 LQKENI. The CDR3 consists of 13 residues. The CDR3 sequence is CASSRLEEETQYF. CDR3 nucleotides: TGTGCCAGCTCACGTCTAGAGGAAGAGACCCAGTACTTC.

CDR3 bases: TGTGCCAGCAGCCAAGAAGGTGGGGGGGCTTATCATTTT. Protein product: CASSQEGGGAYHF. This sequence joins TRBV4-2 and TRBJ1-5; D possibly corresponds to TRBD1 (6 bases). The V end lost 0 bases, the J end lost 16 bases, and 16 bases lay between the germline ends. Germline-derived CDR1 and CDR2 are LGHNA and YNFKEQ. The CDR3 contains 13 residues.

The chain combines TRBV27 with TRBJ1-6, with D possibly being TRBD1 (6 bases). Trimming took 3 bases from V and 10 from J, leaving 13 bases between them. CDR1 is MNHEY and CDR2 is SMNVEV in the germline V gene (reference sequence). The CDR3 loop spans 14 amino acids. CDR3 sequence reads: CASSFRGFQSPLHF. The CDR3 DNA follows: TGTGCCAGCAGTTTTAGGGGGTTTCAGTCACCCCTCCACTTT.

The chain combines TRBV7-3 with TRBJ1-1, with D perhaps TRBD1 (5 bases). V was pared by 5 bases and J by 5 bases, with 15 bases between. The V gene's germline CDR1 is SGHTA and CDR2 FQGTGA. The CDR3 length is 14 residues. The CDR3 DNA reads TGTGCCAGCAGCGCGACCTCTGGGGGGACTGAAGCTTTCTTT. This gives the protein CASSATSGGTEAFF.

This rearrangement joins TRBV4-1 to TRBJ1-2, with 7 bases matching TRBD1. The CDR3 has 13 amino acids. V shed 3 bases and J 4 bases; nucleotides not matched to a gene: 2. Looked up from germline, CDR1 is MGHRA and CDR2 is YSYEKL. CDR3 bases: TGCGCCAGCAGCCAGGGACAGATCTATGGCTACACCTTC. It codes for CASSQGQIYGYTF.

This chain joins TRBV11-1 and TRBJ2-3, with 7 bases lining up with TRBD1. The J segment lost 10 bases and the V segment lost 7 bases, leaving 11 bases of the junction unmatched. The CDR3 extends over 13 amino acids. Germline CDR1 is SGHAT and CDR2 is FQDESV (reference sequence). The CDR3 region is CASTPTTGVSQYF. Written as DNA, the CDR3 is TGTGCCAGCACCCCTACCACAGGGGTTTCGCAGTATTTT.

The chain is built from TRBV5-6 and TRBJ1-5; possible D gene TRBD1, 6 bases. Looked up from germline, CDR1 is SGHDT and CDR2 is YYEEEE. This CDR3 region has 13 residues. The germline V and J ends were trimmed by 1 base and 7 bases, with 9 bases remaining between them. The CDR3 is CASSLQGWQPQHF. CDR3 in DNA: TGTGCCAGCAGCTTGCAGGGGTGGCAGCCCCAGCATTTT. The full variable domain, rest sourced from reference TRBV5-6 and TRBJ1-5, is DAGVTQSPTHLIKTRGQQVTLRCSPKSGHDTVSWYQQALGQGPQFIFQYYEEEERQRGNFPDRFSGHQFPNYSSELNVNALLLGDSALYLCASSLQGWQPQHFGDGTRLSIL.

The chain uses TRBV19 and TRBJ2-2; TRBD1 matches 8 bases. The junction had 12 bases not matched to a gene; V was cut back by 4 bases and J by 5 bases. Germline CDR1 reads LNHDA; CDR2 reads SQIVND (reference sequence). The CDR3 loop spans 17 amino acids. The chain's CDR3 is CASSKNAGQGGTGELFF. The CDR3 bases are TGTGCCAGTAGTAAAAATGCAGGACAGGGTGGAACCGGGGAGCTGTTTTTT.

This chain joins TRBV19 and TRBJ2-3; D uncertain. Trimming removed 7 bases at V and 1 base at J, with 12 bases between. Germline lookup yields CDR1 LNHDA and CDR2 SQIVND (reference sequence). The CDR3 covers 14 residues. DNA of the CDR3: TGTGCCAGTACGGTGAGCGTCGGCACAGATACGCAGTATTTT. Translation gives CASTVSVGTDTQYF.

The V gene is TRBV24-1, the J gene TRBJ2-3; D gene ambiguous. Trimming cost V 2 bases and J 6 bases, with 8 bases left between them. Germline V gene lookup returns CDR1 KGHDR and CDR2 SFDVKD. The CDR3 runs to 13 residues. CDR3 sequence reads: CATSDSHQDTQYF. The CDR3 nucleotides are TGTGCCACCAGTGATTCACACCAGGATACGCAGTATTTT.

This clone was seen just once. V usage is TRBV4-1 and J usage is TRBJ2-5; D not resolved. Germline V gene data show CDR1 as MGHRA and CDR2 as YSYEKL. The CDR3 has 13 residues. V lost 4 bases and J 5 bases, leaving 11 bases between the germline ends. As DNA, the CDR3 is TGCGCCAGCAGCCTCTCCTTTAGCGAGACCCAGTACTTC. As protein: CASSLSFSETQYF.

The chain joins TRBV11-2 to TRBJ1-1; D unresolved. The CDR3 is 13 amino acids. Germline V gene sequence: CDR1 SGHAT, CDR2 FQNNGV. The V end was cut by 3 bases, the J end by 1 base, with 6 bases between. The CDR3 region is CASSFLENTEAFF. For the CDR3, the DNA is TGTGCCAGCAGCTTTTTAGAGAACACTGAAGCTTTCTTT. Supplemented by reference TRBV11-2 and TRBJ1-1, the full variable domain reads EAGVAQSPRYKIIEKRQSVAFWCNPISGHATLYWYQQILGQGPKLLIQFQNNGVVDDSQLPKDRFSAERLKGVDSTLKIQPAKLEDSAVYLCASSFLENTEAFFGQGTRLTVV.

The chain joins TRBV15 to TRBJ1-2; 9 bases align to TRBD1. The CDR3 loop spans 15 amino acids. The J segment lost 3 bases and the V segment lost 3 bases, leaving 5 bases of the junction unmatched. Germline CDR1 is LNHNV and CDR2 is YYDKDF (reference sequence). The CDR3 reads CATSSTGGAHYGYTF. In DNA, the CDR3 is TGTGCCACCAGCAGCACAGGGGGCGCACACTATGGCTACACCTTC.

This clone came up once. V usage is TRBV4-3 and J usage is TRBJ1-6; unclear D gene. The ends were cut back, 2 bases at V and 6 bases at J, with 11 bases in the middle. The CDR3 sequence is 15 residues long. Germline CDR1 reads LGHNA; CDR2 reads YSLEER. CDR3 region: CASSQLEVGNSPLHF. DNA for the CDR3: TGCGCCAGCAGCCAACTGGAGGTGGGTAATTCACCCCTCCACTTT.

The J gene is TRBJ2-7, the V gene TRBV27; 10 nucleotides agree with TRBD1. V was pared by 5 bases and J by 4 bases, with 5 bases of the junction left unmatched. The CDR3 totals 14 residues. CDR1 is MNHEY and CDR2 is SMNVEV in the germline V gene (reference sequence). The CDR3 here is CASSEPGQGYEQYF. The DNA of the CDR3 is TGTGCCAGCAGTGAACCGGGACAGGGGTACGAGCAGTACTTC.

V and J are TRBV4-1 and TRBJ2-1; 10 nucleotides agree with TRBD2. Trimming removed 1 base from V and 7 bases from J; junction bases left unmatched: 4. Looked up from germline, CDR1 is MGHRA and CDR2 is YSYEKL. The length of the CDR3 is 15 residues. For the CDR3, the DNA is TGCGCCAGCAGCCAAGGAGCGGGGGGGCGGAATGAGCAGTTCTTC. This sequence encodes CASSQGAGGRNEQFF.

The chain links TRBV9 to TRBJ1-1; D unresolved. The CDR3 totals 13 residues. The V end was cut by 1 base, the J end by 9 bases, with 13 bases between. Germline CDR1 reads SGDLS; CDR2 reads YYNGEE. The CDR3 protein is CASSVRTDSQAFF. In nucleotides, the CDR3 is TGTGCCAGCAGCGTAAGGACGGACTCTCAAGCTTTCTTT.

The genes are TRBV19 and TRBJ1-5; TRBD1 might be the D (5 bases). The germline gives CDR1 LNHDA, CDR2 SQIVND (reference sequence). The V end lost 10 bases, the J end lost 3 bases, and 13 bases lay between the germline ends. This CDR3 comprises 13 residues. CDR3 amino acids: CATGGGVNQPQHF. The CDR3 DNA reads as TGTGCCACCGGCGGGGGAGTCAATCAGCCCCAGCATTTT.

This CDR3 is CASSPGEGGMRNQPQHF. CDR3 in DNA: TGTGCCAGCAGCCCCGGGGAGGGGGGTATGCGCAATCAGCCCCAGCATTTT. V is TRBV7-6 and J is TRBJ1-5, with a possible D match to TRBD1 (6 bases). V was trimmed by 5 bases and J by 2 bases, leaving 19 bases between them. Germline V gene sequence: CDR1 SGHVS, CDR2 FNYEAQ. The CDR3 loop spans 17 amino acids.

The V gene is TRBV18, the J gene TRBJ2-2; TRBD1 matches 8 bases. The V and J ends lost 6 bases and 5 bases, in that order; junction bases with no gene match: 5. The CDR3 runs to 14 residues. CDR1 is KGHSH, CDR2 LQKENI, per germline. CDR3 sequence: CASSGTGATGELFF. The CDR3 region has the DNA TGTGCCAGCTCCGGGACAGGTGCAACCGGGGAGCTGTTTTTT.

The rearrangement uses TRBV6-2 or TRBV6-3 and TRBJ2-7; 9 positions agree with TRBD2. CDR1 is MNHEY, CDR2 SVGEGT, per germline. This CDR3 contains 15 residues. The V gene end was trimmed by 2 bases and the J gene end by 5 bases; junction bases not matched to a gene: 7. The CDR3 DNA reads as TGTGCCAGCAGTTACCGTGGGACTAGCCGGCACGAGCAGTACTTC. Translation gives CASSYRGTSRHEQYF.

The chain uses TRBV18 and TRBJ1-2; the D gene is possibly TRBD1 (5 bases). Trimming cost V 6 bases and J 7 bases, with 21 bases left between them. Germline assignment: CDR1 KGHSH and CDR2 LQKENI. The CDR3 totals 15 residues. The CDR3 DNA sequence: TGTGCCAGCTCCAACGTTGACAGAGAACCTAGTGGCTACACCTTC. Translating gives CASSNVDREPSGYTF. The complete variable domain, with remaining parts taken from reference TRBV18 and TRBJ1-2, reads NAGVMQNPRHLVRRRGQEARLRCSPMKGHSHVYWYRQLPEEGLKFMVYLQKENIIDESGMPKERFSAEFPKEGPSILRIQQVVRGDSAAYFCASSNVDREPSGYTFGSGTRLTVV.